This TCR beta chain was retrieved from a study of control samples from healthy donors and cancer patients. Germline values: CDR1 ENHRY, CDR2 SYGVKD. The V gene lost 6 bases and the J gene lost 8 bases, with 19 bases spanning the gap. The length of the CDR3 is 14 residues. Clones were read by immunoSEQ multiplex PCR, and TCRdb kept only the in-frame ones, dropping some. The repertoire holds roughly 88,000 clones, with approximately 95% as singletons. J is TRBJ1-2 and V is TRBV10-3; possibly TRBD1 for D (5 bases). This receptor was obtained from a man between 18 and 35 years old in good health. Sequencing was carried out using blood. The DNA of the CDR3 is TGTGCCATCAGGCCGGTCGCAGGGAATGGAGGCTACACCTTC. It translates to CAIRPVAGNGGYTF.